This is a list of T cell receptor beta chains from one sample in a study of control samples from healthy donors and cancer patients. Repertoires were generated with immunoSEQ multiplex PCR, while TCRdb's copy carries only in-frame clones and drops some. The table lists more than 50,000 clones, roughly 90% of them singletons. Sequenced input: blood. The receptor source for this set is a middle-aged man in good health. Each CDR3 is given with its conserved first and last residue. The order of the fields is V gene, J gene, clone size, D gene, CDR3 DNA, CDR3 protein. D genes are given only for firm matches. Clone size appears in some rows only: once, few, many, or a class for an expanded clone.

TRBV4-3	TRBJ2-2	NA	NA	TGCGCCAGCAGCCAAGAGAGGGTCCTCACCGGGGAGCTGTTTTTT	CASSQERVLTGELFF
TRBV7-3	TRBJ2-3	NA	TRBD1	TGTGCCAGCAGCTTACTAGGACAGGGAAATCCCACAGATACGCAGTATTTT	CASSLLGQGNPTDTQYF
TRBV3-1/TRBV3-2	TRBJ2-7	NA	NA	TGTGCCAGCAGCCAAGATCTGAGCCTTTCCTACGAGCAGTACTTC	CASSQDLSLSYEQYF
TRBV19	TRBJ2-3	NA	TRBD2	TGTGCCAGTAGTTGGGCTGCGGGGGTTACTGATACGCAGTATTTT	CASSWAAGVTDTQYF
TRBV12-3/TRBV12-4	TRBJ2-1	once	NA	TGTGCCAGCAGACAGACTCGGACGGAGTTCTTC	CASRQTRTEFF
TRBV7-9	TRBJ2-7	NA	TRBD2	TGTGCCAGCAGTTTAACTAGCGGGGAAGGGAAGTACTTC	CASSLTSGEGKYF
TRBV24-1	TRBJ2-3	NA	NA	TGTGCCACCAGTGAGGCAGGGACAGATACGCAGTATTTT	CATSEAGTDTQYF
TRBV6-6	TRBJ2-7	NA	TRBD2	TGTGCCAGCAGTGCTAGCGGGAGGAGGTCCCGAAACGAGCAGTACTTC	CASSASGRRSRNEQYF
TRBV30	TRBJ1-4	NA	NA	TGTGCCTGGAGTCTCCAGCAAAGTAAACTGTTTTTT	CAWSLQQSKLFF
TRBV11-1	TRBJ2-3	NA	NA	TGTGCCAGCAGCTTGGTAGGGGATACGCAGTATTTT	CASSLVGDTQYF
TRBV2	TRBJ2-1	NA	TRBD2	TGTGCCAGCAAGACTAGCGGGGGCCTCAATGAGCAGTTCTTC	CASKTSGGLNEQFF
TRBV2	TRBJ2-3	NA	NA	TGTGCCAGCATTTTAGCGAACACAGATACGCAGTATTTT	CASILANTDTQYF
TRBV24-1	TRBJ1-5	NA	NA	TGTGCCACCAGTGAACAAACAGTACAGCCCCAGCATTTT	CATSEQTVQPQHF
TRBV6-2/TRBV6-3	TRBJ2-7	NA	NA	TGTGCCAGCAGTTGGGGACACGTGTCTCCCTACGAGCAGTACTTC	CASSWGHVSPYEQYF
TRBV11-2	TRBJ2-7	NA	TRBD1	TGTGCCAGCAGCTTAGTTGGGACAGGGGGTAGCGACGAGCAGTACTTC	CASSLVGTGGSDEQYF
TRBV7-8	TRBJ2-1	once	TRBD2	TGTGCCAGCAGCTTTACTAGCGGAGTAGAAGGGGGGCAGTTCTTC	CASSFTSGVEGGQFF
TRBV28	TRBJ1-5	NA	NA	TGTGCCAGCAGTTTATGGGTAGGGGATAGCAATCAGCCCCAGCATTTT	CASSLWVGDSNQPQHF
TRBV12-5	TRBJ2-7	NA	NA	TGTGCTAGTGGTTTTTGGGCCTACGAGCAGTACTTC	CASGFWAYEQYF
TRBV6-1	TRBJ1-5	NA	TRBD1	TGTGCCAGCAGTGAAGCAGTAAGGGGACAGGTCAGCAATCAGCCCCAGCATTTT	CASSEAVRGQVSNQPQHF
TRBV7-6	TRBJ1-2	NA	TRBD1	TGTGCCAGCAGCTCCCAGGAGGGGACAGGTGGCTACACCTTC	CASSSQEGTGGYTF
TRBV14	TRBJ2-3	NA	NA	TGTGCCAGCAGCTACTCGGTAGAGGCAGATACGCAGTATTTT	CASSYSVEADTQYF
TRBV11-2	TRBJ2-1	NA	TRBD2	TGTGCCAGCAGCCCAGGACTAGCGGGAGACCAGGGCAATGAGCAGTTCTTC	CASSPGLAGDQGNEQFF
TRBV30	TRBJ1-1	NA	NA	TGTGCCTGGAACCGCGTGAACACTGAAGCTTTCTTT	CAWNRVNTEAFF
TRBV6-6	TRBJ1-6	NA	NA	TGTGCCAGCAGTTATGCGGGTTCACCCCTCCACTTT	CASSYAGSPLHF
TRBV4-1	TRBJ2-3	NA	NA	TGCGCCAGTTCCCGGGGAGGTCCTACTAGCACAGATACGCAGTATTTT	CASSRGGPTSTDTQYF
TRBV18	TRBJ2-2	NA	NA	TGTGCCAGCTCACGGAGAGATGAGGTCCCGCGGACCGGGGAGCTGTTTTTT	CASSRRDEVPRTGELFF
TRBV9	TRBJ2-2	NA	NA	TGTGCCAGCAGCGTATACGGGGAAGGGGAGCTGTTTTTT	CASSVYGEGELFF
TRBV6-1	TRBJ2-3	NA	TRBD1	TGTGCCAGCAGTGAAGCCAGGACAGGGCGCCCCGGCACGCAGTATTTT	CASSEARTGRPGTQYF
TRBV6-5	TRBJ1-1	NA	NA	TGTGCCAGCAGTTACGATTTCCCCCGGACGAACACTGAAGCTTTCTTT	CASSYDFPRTNTEAFF
TRBV5-1	TRBJ2-7	NA	NA	TGCGCCAGCAGCTGGGGTACTTCCTACGAGCAGTACTTC	CASSWGTSYEQYF
TRBV10-2	TRBJ2-5	few	TRBD2	TGCGCCAGCAGTGAGTTTGGAATAGCGGGACAAGAGACCCAGTACTTC	CASSEFGIAGQETQYF
TRBV11-3	TRBJ2-5	NA	NA	TGTGCCAGCAGCTTAGAGGCGGGGCAAGAGACCCAGTACTTC	CASSLEAGQETQYF
TRBV5-4	TRBJ2-1	NA	TRBD2	TGTGCCAGCAGCCCGGGACTAGCGGGAGGCTCCTACAATGAGCAGTTCTTC	CASSPGLAGGSYNEQFF
TRBV11-2	TRBJ2-3	few	TRBD2	TGTGCCAGCAGCTTATTAGGCGGGAGGACCACAGATACGCAGTATTTT	CASSLLGGRTTDTQYF
TRBV6-5	TRBJ2-7	NA	NA	TGTGCCAGCAGTTACAGGGCCCCCTACGAGCAGTACTTC	CASSYRAPYEQYF
TRBV5-4	TRBJ1-3	NA	TRBD1	TGTGCCAGCAGCTTGCTGGGACAGGGCTCTGGAAACACCATATATTTT	CASSLLGQGSGNTIYF
TRBV28	TRBJ2-5	once	NA	TGTGCCAGCAGTTTCCCCCGGGAGACCCAGTACTTC	CASSFPRETQYF
TRBV18	TRBJ2-1	NA	NA	TGTGCCAGCTCACCCGGGGCAGAAAACAATGAGCAGTTCTTC	CASSPGAENNEQFF
TRBV28	TRBJ2-7	once	NA	TGTGCCAGCAGTTCCACTAGTTACGAGCAGTACTTC	CASSSTSYEQYF
TRBV19	TRBJ2-6	NA	NA	TGTGCCAGTAGTCTCGGGGCCAACGTCCTGACTTTC	CASSLGANVLTF
TRBV5-1	TRBJ2-6	NA	NA	TGCGCCAGCAGCTTAGGAGGAGGCAGTGCCAACGTCCTGACTTTC	CASSLGGGSANVLTF
TRBV30	TRBJ1-2	NA	NA	TGTGCCTGGAGCCGGGTCTCCTATGGCTACACCTTC	CAWSRVSYGYTF
TRBV6-5	TRBJ1-3	once	NA	TGTGCCAGCAGTTATCGGTATGGGGGTGGAAACACCATATATTTT	CASSYRYGGGNTIYF
TRBV11-1	TRBJ2-3	NA	NA	TGTGCCAGCAGCCCGAGGGCAGATACGCAGTATTTT	CASSPRADTQYF
TRBV19	TRBJ2-5	few	NA	TGTGCCAGTAGTATTAGGAATCCCCGGGCCCAAGAGACCCAGTACTTC	CASSIRNPRAQETQYF
TRBV18	TRBJ2-3	NA	NA	TGTGCCAGCTCACCGTACGGAAGGGATACGCAGTATTTT	CASSPYGRDTQYF
TRBV19	TRBJ2-4	NA	NA	TGTGCCAGTAGTAATAAGATACTAGCCAAAAACATTCAGTACTTC	CASSNKILAKNIQYF
TRBV6-5	TRBJ2-2	few	NA	TGTGCCAGCAACTTTAATATCGAGAACACCGGGGAGCTGTTTTTT	CASNFNIENTGELFF
TRBV28	TRBJ2-7	NA	TRBD2	TGTGCCAGCAGTCGACTAGCGGGAGTGATCGAGCAGTACTTC	CASSRLAGVIEQYF
TRBV4-1	TRBJ1-1	NA	NA	TGCGCCAGCAGCCAAGGACAGTGGACTGAAGCTTTCTTT	CASSQGQWTEAFF
TRBV6-1	TRBJ2-4	few	NA	TGTGCCAGCAGTGAAGCCCCATTAAACATTCAGTACTTC	CASSEAPLNIQYF
TRBV2	TRBJ2-2	NA	NA	TGTGCCAGTAACCTGGGACACTTCACCGGGGAGCTGTTTTTT	CASNLGHFTGELFF